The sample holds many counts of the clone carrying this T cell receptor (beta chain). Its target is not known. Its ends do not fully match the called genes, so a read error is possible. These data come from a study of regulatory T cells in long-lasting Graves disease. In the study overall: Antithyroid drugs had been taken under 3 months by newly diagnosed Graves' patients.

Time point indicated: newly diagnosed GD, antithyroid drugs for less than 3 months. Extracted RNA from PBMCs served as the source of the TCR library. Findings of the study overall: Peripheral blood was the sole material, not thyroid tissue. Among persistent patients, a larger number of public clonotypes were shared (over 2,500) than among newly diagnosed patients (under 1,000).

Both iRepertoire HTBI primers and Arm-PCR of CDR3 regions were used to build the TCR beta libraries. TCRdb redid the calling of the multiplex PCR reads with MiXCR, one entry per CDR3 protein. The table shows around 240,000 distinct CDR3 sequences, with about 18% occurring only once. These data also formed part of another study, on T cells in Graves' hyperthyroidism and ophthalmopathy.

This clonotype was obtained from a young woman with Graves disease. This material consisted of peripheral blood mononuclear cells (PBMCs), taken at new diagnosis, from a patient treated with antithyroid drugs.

As DNA, the CDR3 is TGTGCCAGCAGCCAAGAGGGGACAGGGGGCGATGGCTACACCTTC. This codes for CASSQEGTGGDGYTF. V usage is TRBV4-1 and J usage is TRBJ1-2, with 12 positions matching TRBD1. This CDR3 comprises 15 residues. Germline V lookup: CDR1 MGHRA, CDR2 YSYEKL.